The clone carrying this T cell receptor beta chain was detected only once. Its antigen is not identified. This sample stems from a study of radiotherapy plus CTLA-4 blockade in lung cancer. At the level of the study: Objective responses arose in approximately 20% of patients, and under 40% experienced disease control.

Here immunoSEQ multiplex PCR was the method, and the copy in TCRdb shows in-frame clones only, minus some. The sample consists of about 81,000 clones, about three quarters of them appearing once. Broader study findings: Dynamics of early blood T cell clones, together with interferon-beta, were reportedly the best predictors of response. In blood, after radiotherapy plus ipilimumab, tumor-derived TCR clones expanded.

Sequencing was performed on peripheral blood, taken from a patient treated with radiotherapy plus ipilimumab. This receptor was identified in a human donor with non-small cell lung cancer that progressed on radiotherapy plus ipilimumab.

Written as DNA, the CDR3 is TGTGCCAGCGCAACTAGCGGGAGAGGAACAACGATGGGGGAGCAGTTCTTC. It specifies CASATSGRGTTMGEQFF. The rearrangement links TRBV18 to TRBJ2-1; the match to TRBD2 covers 11 bases. The CDR3 is 17 amino acids. Trimming cost V 8 bases and J 10 bases; bases outside gene matches: 19. Per germline, CDR1 KGHSH and CDR2 LQKENI.